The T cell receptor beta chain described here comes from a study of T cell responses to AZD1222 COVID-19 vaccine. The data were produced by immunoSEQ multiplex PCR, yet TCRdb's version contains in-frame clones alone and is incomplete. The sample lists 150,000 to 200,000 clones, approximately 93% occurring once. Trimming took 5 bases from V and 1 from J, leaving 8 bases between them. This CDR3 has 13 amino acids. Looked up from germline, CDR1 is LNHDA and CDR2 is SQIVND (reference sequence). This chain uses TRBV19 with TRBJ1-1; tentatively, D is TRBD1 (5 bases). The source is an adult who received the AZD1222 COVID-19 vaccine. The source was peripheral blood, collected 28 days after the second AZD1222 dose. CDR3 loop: CASSEGTNTEAFF. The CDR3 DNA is TGTGCCAGTAGTGAGGGGACGAACACTGAAGCTTTCTTT.